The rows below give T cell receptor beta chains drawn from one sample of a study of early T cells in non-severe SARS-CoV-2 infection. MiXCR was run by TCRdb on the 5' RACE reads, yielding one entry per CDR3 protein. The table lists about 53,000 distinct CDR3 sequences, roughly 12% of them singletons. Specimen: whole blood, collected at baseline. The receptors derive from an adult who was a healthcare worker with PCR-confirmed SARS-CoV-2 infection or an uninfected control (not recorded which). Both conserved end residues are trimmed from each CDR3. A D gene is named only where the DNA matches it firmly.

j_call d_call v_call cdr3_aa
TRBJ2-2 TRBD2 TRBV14 ASSPGLADMNTGELF
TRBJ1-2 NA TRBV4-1 ASSQDPGVSYGYT
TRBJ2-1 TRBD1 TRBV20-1 SAQKTSTGRQQF
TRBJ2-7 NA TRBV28 ASNPVRGGTSYEQY
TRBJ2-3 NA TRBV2 ASRQGVLGTDTQY
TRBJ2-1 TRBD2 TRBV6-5 AVNPGTSGMMYNEQF
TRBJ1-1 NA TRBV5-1 ASSLLLGGSEAF
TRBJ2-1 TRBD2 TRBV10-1 ASSEERLAGANEQF
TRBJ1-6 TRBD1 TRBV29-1 SVLDRVNSPLH
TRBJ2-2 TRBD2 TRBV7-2 ASSLTSGRTGELF
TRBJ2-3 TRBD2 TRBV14 ASSQGALAGDTQY
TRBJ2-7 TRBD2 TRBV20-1 SARDIAGGPHEQY
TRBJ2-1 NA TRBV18 ASSPELEQF
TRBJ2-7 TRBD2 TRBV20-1 SAEGRGGRSWTYEQY
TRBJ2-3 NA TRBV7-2 ASNGGGQITDTQY
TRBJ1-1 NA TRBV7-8 ASSLAAMNTEAF
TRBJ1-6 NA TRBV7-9 ASSPQGGVWSPHH
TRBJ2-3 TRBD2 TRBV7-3 ASSRTSPGTDTQY
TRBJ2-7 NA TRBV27 ASKLHTVYEQY
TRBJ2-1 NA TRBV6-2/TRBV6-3 ASSYSTSGDREQF
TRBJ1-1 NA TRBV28 ASSLPDPEAF